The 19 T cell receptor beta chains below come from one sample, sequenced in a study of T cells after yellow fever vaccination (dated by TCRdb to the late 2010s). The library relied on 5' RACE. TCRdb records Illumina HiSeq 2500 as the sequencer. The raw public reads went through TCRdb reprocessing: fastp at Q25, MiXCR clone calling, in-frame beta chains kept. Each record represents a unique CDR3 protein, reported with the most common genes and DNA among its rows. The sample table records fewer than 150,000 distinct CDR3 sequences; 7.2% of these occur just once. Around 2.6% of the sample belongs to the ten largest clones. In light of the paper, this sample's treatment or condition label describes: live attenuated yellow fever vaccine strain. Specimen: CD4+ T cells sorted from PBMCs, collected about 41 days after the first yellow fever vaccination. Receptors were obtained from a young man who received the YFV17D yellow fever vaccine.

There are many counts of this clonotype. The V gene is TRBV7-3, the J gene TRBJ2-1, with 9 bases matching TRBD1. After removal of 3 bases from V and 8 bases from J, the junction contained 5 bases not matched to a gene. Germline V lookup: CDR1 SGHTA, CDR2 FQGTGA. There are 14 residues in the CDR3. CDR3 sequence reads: CASSFGDRVHEQFF. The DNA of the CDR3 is TGTGCCAGCAGCTTCGGGGACAGGGTCCATGAGCAGTTCTTC.

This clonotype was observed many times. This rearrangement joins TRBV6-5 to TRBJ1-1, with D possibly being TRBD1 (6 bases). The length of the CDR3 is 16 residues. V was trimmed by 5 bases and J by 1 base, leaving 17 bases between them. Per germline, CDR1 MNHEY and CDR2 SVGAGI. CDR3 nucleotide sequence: TGTGCCAGCAGTACACGAACCGGGACATCGAACACTGAAGCTTTCTTT. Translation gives CASSTRTGTSNTEAFF.

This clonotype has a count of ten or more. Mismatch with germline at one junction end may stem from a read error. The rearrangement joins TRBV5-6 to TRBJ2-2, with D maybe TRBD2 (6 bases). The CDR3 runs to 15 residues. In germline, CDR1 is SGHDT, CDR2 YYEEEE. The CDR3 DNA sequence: TGCGCCAGCAGCCTGGGACTCCTTAACACCGGGGAGCTGTTTTTT. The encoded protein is CASSLGLLNTGELFF.

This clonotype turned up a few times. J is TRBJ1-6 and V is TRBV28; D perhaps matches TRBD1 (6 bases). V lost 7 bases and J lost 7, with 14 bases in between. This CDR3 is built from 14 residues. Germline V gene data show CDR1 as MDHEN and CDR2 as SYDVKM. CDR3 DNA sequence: TGTGCCAGCACAGGGGTAGTTGGGAATTCACCCCTCCACTTT. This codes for CASTGVVGNSPLHF.

The CDR3, as DNA: TGTGCCAGCACGACCGGGGGGGGCTATAATTCACCCCTCCACTTT. This translates into CASTTGGGYNSPLHF. V usage is TRBV12-3 or TRBV12-4 and J usage is TRBJ1-6; D might be TRBD1 (5 bases). Trimming removed 7 bases from V and 3 bases from J, with 13 bases in between. The CDR3 is 15 residues long.

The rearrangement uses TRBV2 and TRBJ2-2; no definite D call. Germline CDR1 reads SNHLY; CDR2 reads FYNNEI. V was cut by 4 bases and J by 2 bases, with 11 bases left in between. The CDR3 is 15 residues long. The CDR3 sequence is CASSAETVNTGELFF. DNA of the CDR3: TGTGCCAGCAGTGCAGAGACCGTTAACACCGGGGAGCTGTTTTTT.

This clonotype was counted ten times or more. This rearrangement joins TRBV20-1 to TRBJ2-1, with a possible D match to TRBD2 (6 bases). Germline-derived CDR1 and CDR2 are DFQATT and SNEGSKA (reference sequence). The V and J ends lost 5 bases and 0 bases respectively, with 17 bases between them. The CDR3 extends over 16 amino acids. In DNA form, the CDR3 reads TGCAGTGCTGCAACCGGGACTGCCAGCTCCTACAATGAGCAGTTCTTC. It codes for CSAATGTASSYNEQFF.

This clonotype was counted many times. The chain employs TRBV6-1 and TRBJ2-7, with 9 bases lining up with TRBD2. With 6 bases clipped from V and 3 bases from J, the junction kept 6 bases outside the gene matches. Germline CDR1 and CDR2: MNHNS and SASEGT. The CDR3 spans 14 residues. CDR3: CASRDSGGSYEQYF. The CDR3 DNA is TGTGCCAGCAGAGATAGCGGGGGCAGCTACGAGCAGTACTTC.

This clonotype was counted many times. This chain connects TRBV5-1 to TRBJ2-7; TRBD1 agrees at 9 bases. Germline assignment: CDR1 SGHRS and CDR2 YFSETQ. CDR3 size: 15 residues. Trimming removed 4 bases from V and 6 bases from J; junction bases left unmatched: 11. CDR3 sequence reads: CASSRSGTGSVEQYF. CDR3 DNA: TGCGCCAGCAGCCGTTCCGGGACAGGGTCTGTCGAGCAGTACTTC.

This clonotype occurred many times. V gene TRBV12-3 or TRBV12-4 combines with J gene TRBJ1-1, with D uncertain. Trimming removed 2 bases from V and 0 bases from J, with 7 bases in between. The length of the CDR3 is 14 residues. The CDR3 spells CASSLSQLNTEAFF. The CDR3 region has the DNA TGTGCCAGCAGTTTAAGTCAGTTGAACACTGAAGCTTTCTTT.

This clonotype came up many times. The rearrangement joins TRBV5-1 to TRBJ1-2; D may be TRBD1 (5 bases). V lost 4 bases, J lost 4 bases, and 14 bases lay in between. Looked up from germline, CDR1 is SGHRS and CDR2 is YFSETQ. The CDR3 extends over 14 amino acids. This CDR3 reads CASSEQDPLYGYTF. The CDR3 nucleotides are TGCGCCAGCAGCGAACAGGACCCTCTCTATGGCTACACCTTC.

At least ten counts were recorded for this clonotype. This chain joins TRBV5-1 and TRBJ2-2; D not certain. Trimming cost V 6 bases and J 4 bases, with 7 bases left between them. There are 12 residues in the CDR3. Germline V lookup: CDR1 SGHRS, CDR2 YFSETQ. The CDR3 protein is CASTSRTGELFF. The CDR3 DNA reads TGCGCCAGCACCTCCCGCACCGGGGAGCTGTTTTTT.

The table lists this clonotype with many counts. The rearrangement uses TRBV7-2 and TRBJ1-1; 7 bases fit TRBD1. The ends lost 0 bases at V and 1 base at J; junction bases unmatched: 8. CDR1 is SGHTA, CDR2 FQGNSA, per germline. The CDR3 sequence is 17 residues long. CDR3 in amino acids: CASSLARQGTGNTEAFF. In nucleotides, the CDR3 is TGTGCCAGCAGCTTAGCGCGACAGGGTACGGGGAACACTGAAGCTTTCTTT.

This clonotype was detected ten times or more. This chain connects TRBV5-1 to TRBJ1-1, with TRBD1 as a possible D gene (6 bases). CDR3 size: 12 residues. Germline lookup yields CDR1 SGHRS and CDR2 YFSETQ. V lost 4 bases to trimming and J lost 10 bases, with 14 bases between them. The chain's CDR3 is CASSPGAGIAFF. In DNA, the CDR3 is TGCGCCAGCAGCCCGGGGGCAGGAATAGCTTTCTTT.

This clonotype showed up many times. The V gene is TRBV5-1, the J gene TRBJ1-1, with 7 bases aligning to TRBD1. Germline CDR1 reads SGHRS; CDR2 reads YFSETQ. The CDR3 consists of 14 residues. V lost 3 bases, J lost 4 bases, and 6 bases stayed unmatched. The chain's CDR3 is CASSSRTGGTEAFF. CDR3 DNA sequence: TGCGCCAGCAGCTCAAGGACAGGAGGCACTGAAGCTTTCTTT.

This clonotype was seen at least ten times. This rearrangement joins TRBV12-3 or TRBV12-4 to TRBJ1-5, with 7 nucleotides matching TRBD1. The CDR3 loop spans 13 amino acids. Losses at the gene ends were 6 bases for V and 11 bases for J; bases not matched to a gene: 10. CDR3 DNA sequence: TGTGCCAGCAGCTTGCAGGCAGGGGGAGCCCAGCATTTT. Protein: CASSLQAGGAQHF.

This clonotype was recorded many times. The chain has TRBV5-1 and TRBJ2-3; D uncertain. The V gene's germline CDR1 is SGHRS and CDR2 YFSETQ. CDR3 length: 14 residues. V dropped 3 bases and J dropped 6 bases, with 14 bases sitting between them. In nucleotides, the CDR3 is TGCGCCAGCAGCTCACCGGACGGCCCCGATACGCAGTATTTT. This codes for CASSSPDGPDTQYF. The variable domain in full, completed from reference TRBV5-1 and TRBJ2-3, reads KAGVTQTPRYLIKTRGQQVTLSCSPISGHRSVSWYQQTPGQGLQFLFEYFSETQRNKGNFPGRFSGRQFSNSRSEMNVSTLELGDSALYLCASSSPDGPDTQYFGPGTRLTVL.

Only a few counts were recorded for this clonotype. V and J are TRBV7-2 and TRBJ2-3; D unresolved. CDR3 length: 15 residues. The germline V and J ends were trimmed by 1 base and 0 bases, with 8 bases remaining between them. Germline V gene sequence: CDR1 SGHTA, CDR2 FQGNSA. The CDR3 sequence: CASSLVYRSTDTQYF. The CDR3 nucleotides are TGTGCCAGCAGCTTAGTTTACCGAAGCACAGATACGCAGTATTTT.

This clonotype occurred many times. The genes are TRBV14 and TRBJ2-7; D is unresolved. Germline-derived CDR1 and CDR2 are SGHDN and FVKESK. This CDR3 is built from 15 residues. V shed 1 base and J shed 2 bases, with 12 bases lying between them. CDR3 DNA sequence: TGTGCCAGCAGCCAAGGGTTTAAAAGCCCCTACGAGCAGTACTTC. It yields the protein CASSQGFKSPYEQYF.